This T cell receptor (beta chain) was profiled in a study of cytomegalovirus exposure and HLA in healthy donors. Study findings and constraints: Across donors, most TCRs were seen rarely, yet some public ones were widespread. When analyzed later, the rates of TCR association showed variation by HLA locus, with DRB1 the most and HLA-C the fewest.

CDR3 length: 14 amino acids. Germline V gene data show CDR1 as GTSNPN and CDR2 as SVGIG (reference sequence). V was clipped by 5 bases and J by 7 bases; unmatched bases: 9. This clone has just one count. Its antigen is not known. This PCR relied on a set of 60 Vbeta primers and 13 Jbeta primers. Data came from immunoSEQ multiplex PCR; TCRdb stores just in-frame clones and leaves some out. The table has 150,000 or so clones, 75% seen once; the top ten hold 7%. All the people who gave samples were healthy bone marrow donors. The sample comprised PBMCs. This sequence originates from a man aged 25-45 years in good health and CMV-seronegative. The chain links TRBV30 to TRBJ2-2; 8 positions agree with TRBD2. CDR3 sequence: CAWGPGGHSGELFF. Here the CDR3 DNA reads TGTGCCTGGGGTCCGGGGGGGCACAGCGGGGAGCTGTTTTTT. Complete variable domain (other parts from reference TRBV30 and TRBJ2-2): SQTIHQWPATLVQPVGSPLSLECTVEGTSNPNLYWYRQAAGRGLQLLFYSVGIGQISSEVPQNLSASRPQDRQFILSSKKLLLSDSGFYLCAWGPGGHSGELFFGEGSRLTVL.